This TCR beta chain came from a study of blood T cell repertoires in COVID-19 (dated by TCRdb to the early 2020s). Concerning the study at large: Samples covering the acute and convalescent phases of COVID-19 were provided by collaborators in the United States, Italy and Spain. Samples came from the ongoing ImmuneRACE study (first 160 participants) plus 1,254 subjects from 6 global collaborators. The repertoires were released in a freely available public database intended as a resource for research on the immune response to SARS-CoV-2. The material from the prospective study consisted of cDNA or gDNA derived from T cells, B-cell-depleted T cells, or PBMCs. Where HLA class I and class II types were available, the types were taken from metadata supplied by the sample provider, not from assay-based typing. Subjects who had been exposed to COVID-19, were actively infected with it, or had recovered from it provided the deeply sampled blood TCRbeta repertoires that made up the dataset. Nearly every sample came with metadata listing a de-identified subject ID, COVID-19 status, age in years and sex.

Overall results and qualifications from the work: How much clinical and demographic metadata was included differed by source and by participant, and the metadata was provided uncurated.

The immunoSEQ Assay, a bias-controlled multiplex PCR, was used to amplify TCRbeta CDR3 regions from genomic DNA. As for the original processing: Within the assay, amplification of reference gene primers was used to estimate how many nucleated cells each sample contained. Sequence reads were collapsed and filtered to measure the absolute abundance of every unique TCRbeta CDR3 rearrangement. For each sample, productive Simpson clonality was calculated as the square root of Simpson's diversity index over productive rearrangements. TCRdb mirrors the immuneACCESS table, restricted to in-frame sequences. Some clones are absent from its copies; in checked studies, under half trace to an unresolved V gene, and the reason for the others is unknown. V and J calls and clone size are those listed in that table; D and trimming were worked out from the DNA. A total of about 100,000 clones appear in this sample, 88% of them only once. The ten largest clones represent less than 7.5% of the sample.

As regards this clone: Its antigen is unknown. Nothing much larger sits one base from this clone, and base qualities are not available.

Whole blood was collected in K2EDTA tubes by collaborating institutions according to the institutions' own protocols. For TCRbeta analysis, collaborator samples were shipped as frozen whole blood, as isolated PBMCs, or as DNA extracted from either sample type. The receptor was derived from a woman in her fifties or sixties with acute or convalescent COVID-19. Specimen: peripheral blood.

The CDR3 corresponds to CASSWGQLPPNNQPQHF. The bases read TGTGCCAGTAGTTGGGGACAGCTGCCTCCCAACAATCAGCCCCAGCATTTT. The sequence joins TRBV19 to TRBJ1-5; TRBD1 agrees with 7 junctional bases. Trimming removed 5 bases from V and 3 bases from J; the gene matches leave 13 bases unexplained. The CDR1 and CDR2 encoded by the germline V gene (reference sequence) are LNHDA and SQIVND. The CDR3 measures 17 amino acids from cysteine to phenylalanine. CDR3 DNA only is kept here, 51 bases in frame from base 1.